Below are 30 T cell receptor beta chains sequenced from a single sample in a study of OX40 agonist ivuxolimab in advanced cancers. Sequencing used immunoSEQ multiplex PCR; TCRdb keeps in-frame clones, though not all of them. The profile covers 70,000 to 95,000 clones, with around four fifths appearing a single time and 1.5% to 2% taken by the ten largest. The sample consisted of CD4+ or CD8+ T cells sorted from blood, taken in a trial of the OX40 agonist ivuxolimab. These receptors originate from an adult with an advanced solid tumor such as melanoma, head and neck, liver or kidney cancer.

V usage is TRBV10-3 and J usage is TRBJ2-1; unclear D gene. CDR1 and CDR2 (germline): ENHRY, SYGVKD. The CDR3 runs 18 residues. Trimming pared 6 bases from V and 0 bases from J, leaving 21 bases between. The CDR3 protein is CAISKTQRRPSSYNEQFF. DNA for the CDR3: TGTGCCATCAGCAAGACACAAAGAAGACCGAGCTCCTACAATGAGCAGTTCTTC.

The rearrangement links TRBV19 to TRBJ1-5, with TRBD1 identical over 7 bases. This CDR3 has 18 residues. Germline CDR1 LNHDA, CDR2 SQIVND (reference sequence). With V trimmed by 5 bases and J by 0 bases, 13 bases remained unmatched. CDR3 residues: CASSFPGQLFDSNQPQHF. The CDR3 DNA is TGTGCCAGTAGTTTTCCGGGACAGCTCTTCGATAGCAATCAGCCCCAGCATTTT.

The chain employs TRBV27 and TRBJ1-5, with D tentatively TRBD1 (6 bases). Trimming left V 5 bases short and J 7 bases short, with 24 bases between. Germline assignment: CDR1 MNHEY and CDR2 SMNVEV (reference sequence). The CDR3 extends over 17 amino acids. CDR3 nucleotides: TGTGCCAGCAGTACCCGATATGGCGGGGGCCATTTCCAGCCCCAGCATTTT. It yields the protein CASSTRYGGGHFQPQHF.

The CDR3 nucleotides are TGTGCCAGCAGTCGGGACATCGGAGGAAACACCATATATTTT. It codes for CASSRDIGGNTIYF. This chain uses TRBV6-5 with TRBJ1-3, with D possibly matching TRBD1 (6 bases). CDR1 and CDR2 (germline): MNHEY, SVGAGI. V was pared by 5 bases and J by 4 bases, with 12 bases between. The CDR3 is 14 amino acids.

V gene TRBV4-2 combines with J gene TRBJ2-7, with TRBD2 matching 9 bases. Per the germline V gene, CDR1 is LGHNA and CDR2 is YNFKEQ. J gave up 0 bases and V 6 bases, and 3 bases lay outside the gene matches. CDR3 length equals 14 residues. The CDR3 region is CASSKRGASYEQYF. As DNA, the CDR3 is TGTGCCAGCAGTAAGCGGGGGGCCTCCTACGAGCAGTACTTC.

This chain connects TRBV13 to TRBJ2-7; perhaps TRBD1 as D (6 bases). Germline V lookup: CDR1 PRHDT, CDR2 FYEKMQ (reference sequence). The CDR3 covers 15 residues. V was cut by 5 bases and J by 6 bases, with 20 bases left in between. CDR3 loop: CASSLWTALLTEQYF. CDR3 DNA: TGTGCCAGCAGCCTGTGGACAGCGCTTCTTACCGAGCAGTACTTC.

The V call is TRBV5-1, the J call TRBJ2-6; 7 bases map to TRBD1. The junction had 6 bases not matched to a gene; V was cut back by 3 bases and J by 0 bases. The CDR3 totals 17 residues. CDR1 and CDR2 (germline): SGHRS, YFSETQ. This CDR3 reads CASSSGQVRSGANVLTF. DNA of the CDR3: TGCGCCAGCAGCTCTGGACAGGTCCGCTCTGGGGCCAACGTCCTGACTTTC.

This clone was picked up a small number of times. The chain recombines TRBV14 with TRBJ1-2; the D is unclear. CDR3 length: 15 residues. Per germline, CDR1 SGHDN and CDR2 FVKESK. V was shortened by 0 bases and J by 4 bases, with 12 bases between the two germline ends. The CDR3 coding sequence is TGTGCCAGCAGCCAAGATTTGGGTAGCACCTATGGCTACACCTTC. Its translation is CASSQDLGSTYGYTF.

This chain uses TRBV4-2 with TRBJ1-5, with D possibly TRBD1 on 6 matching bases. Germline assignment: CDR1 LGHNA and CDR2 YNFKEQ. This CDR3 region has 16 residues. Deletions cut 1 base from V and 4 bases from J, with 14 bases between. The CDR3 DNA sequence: TGTGCCAGCAGCCAAGGCCTGCAGGGGAGGAATCAGCCCCAGCATTTT. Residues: CASSQGLQGRNQPQHF.

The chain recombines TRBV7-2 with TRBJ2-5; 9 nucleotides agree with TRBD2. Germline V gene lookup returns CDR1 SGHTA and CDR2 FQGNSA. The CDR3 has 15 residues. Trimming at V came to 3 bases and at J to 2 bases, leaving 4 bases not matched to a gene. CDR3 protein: CASSFSGGPQETQYF. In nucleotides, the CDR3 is TGTGCCAGCAGCTTTAGCGGGGGCCCTCAAGAGACCCAGTACTTC. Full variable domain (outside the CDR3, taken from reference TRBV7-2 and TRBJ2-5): GAGVSQSPSNKVTEKGKDVELRCDPISGHTALYWYRQSLGQGLEFLIYFQGNSAPDKSGLPSDRFSAERTGGSVSTLTIQRTQQEDSAVYLCASSFSGGPQETQYFGPGTRLLVL.

This CDR3 reads CASRVFHSSGNTIYF. The CDR3 nucleotides read TGTGCCAGTAGGGTCTTCCATTCCTCTGGAAACACCATATATTTT. The chain employs TRBV19 and TRBJ1-3; D remains unclear. The germline V gene encodes CDR1 LNHDA and CDR2 SQIVND (reference sequence). Trimming shortened V by 6 bases and J by 0 bases, and 12 bases separated the two germline ends. This CDR3 comprises 15 residues.

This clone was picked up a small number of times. The CDR3 is CASSQIHSPLHF. The CDR3 DNA sequence: TGCGCCAGCAGCCAGATCCATTCACCCCTCCACTTT. The rearrangement uses TRBV4-1 and TRBJ1-6, with unresolved D. Per the germline V gene, CDR1 is MGHRA and CDR2 is YSYEKL. Trimming removed 3 bases from V and 8 bases from J, with 5 bases in between. The CDR3 consists of 12 residues.

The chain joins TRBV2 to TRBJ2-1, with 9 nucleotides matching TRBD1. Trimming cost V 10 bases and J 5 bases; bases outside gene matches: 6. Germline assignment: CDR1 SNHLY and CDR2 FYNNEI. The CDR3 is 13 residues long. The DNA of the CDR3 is TGTGCCACCGGGACAGGGTTCAACAATGAGCAGTTCTTC. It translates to CATGTGFNNEQFF. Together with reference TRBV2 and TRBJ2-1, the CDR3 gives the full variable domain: EPEVTQTPSHQVTQMGQEVILRCVPISNHLYFYWYRQILGQKVEFLVSFYNNEISEKSEIFDDQFSVERPDGSNFTLKIRSTKLEDSAMYFCATGTGFNNEQFFGPGTRLTVL.

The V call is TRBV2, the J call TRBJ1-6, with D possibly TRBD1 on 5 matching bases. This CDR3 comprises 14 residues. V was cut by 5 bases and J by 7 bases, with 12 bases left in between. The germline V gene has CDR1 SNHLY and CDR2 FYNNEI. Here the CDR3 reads CASSSYRTNSPLHF. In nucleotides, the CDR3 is TGTGCCAGCAGTTCCTACAGGACAAATTCACCCCTCCACTTT.

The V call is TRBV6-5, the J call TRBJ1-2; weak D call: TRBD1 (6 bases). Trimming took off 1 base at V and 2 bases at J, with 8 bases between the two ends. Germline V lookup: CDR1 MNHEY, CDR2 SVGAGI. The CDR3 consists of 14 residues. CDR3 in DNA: TGTGCCAGCAGTTACTTGAGGGGGAACTATGGCTACACCTTC. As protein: CASSYLRGNYGYTF.

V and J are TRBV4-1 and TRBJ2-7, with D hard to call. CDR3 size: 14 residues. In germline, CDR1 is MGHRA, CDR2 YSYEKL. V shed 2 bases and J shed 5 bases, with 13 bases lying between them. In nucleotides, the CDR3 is TGCGCCAGCAGCCAACCTGCCCACCGGGACGAGCAGTACTTC. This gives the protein CASSQPAHRDEQYF.

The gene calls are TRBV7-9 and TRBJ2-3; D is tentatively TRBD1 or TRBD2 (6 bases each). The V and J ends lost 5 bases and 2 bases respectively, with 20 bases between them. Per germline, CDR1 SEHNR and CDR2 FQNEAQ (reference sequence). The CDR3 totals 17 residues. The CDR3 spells CASSRDRGALPTDTQYF. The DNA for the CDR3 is TGTGCCAGCAGCCGAGATAGGGGGGCCCTTCCCACAGATACGCAGTATTTT.

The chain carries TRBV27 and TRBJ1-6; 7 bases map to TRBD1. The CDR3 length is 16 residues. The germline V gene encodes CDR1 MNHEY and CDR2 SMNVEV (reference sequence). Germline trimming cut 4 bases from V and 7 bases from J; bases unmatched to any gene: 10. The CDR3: CASSSSGTVMNSPLHF. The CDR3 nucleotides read TGTGCCAGCAGTTCCTCCGGGACAGTAATGAATTCACCCCTCCACTTT.

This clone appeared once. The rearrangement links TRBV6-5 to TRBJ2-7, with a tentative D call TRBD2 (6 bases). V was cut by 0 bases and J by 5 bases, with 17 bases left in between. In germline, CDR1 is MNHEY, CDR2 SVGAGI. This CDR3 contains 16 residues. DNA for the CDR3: TGTGCCAGCAGTTACTCGGATTGGCCAGCGGGCAACGAGCAGTACTTC. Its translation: CASSYSDWPAGNEQYF.

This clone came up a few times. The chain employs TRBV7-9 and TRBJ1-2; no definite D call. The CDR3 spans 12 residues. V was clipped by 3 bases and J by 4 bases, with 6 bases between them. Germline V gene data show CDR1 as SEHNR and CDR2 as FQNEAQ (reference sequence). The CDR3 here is CASSFRSYGYTF. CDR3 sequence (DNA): TGTGCCAGCAGCTTTAGATCCTATGGCTACACCTTC.

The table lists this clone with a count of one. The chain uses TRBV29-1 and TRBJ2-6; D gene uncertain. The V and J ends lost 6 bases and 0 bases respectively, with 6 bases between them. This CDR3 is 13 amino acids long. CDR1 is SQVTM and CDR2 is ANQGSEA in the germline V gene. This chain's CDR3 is CSVEFSGANVLTF. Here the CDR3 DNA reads TGCAGCGTAGAATTCTCTGGGGCCAACGTCCTGACTTTC.

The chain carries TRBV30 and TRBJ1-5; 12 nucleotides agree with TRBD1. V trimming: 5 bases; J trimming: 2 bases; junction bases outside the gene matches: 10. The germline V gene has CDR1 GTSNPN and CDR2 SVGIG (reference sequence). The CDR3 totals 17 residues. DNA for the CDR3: TGTGCCTGGGAAGCCGGGACAGGGGGCTTCGGCAATCAGCCCCAGCATTTT. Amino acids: CAWEAGTGGFGNQPQHF.

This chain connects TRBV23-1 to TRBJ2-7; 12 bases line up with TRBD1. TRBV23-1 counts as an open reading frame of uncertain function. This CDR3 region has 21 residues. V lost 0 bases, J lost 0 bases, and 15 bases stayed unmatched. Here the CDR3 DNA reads TGCGCCAGCAGTCAATCGGGACAGGGGGCGAAAAGGACGAGTGGCTCCTACGAGCAGTACTTC. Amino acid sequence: CASSQSGQGAKRTSGSYEQYF.

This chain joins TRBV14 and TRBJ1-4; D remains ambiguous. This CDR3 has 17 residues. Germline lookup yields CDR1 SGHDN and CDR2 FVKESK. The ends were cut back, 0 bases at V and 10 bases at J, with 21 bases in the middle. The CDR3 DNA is TGTGCCAGCAGCCAAGATGTTTTCCGATCCTCGGAGGGAAAACTGTTTTTT. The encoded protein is CASSQDVFRSSEGKLFF.

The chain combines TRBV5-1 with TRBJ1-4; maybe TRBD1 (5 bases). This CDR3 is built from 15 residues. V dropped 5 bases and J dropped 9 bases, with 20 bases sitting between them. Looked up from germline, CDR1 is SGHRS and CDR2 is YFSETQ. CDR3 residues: CASRGEGSRLKKLFF. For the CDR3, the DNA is TGCGCCAGCAGAGGGGAGGGTAGTCGGTTGAAAAAACTGTTTTTT.

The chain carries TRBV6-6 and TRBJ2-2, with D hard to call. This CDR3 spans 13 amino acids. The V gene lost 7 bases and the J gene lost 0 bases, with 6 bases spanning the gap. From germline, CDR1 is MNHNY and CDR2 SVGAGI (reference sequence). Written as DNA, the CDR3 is TGTGCCAGCAAGACCTCGAACACCGGGGAGCTGTTTTTT. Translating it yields CASKTSNTGELFF.

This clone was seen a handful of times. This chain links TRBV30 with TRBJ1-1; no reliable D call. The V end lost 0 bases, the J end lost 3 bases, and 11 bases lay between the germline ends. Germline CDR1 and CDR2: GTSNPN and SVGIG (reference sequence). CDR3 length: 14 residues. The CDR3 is CAWSVSIEYTEAFF. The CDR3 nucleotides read TGTGCCTGGAGTGTAAGTATCGAGTACACTGAAGCTTTCTTT.

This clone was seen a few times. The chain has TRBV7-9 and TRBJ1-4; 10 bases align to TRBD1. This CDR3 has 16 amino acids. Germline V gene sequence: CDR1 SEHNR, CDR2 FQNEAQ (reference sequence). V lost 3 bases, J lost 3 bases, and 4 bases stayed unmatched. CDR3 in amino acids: CASSFGTGDSNEKLFF. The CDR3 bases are TGTGCCAGCAGCTTCGGGACAGGGGATTCTAATGAAAAACTGTTTTTT.

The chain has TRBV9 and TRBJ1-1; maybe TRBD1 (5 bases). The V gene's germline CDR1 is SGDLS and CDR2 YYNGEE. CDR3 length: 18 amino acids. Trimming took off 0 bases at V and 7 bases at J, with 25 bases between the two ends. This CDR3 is CASSVGPRPPQERGEAFF. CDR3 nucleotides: TGTGCCAGCAGCGTAGGCCCAAGACCTCCTCAGGAGAGGGGTGAAGCTTTCTTT.

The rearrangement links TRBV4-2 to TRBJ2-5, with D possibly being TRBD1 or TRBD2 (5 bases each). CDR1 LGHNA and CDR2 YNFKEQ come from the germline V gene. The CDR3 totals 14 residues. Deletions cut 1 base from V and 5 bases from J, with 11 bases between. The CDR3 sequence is CASSQGGTAETQYF. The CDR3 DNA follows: TGTGCCAGCAGCCAAGGGGGGACCGCGGAGACCCAGTACTTC.